Below, 14 T cell receptor beta chains from the same sample are listed, as sequenced in a study of metastatic and nonmetastatic thyroid tumors. TCRdb reanalyzed the PCR reads with MiXCR. The sample has about 70,000 clones; about 17% are singletons. All patients were untreated before thyroid surgery. The specimen sequenced was blood. These receptor sequences come from a female donor with papillary thyroid cancer or a benign thyroid nodule (not recorded which). Some clones in this sample may be carry-over from other donors' samples.

This clone came up many times. The rearrangement joins TRBV20-1 to TRBJ2-1; D unresolved. The CDR3 loop spans 11 amino acids. The V and J ends lost 6 bases and 7 bases respectively, with 10 bases between them. Germline loops: CDR1 DFQATT, CDR2 SNEGSKA (reference sequence). Here the CDR3 DNA reads TGCAGTGCCTCTAGGCATAATGAGCAGTTCTTC. Translating it yields CSASRHNEQFF.

This clone has just a few counts. The J gene is TRBJ2-2, the V gene TRBV28, with D tentatively TRBD2 (6 bases). The CDR3 covers 17 residues. Germline V lookup: CDR1 MDHEN, CDR2 SYDVKM. The V gene lost 5 bases and the J gene lost 3 bases, with 19 bases spanning the gap. CDR3 sequence: CASSPWAGIRDTGELFF. DNA of the CDR3: TGTGCCAGCAGTCCCTGGGCGGGGATTCGAGACACCGGGGAGCTGTTTTTT.

This clone has only one observation. The J gene is TRBJ1-2, the V gene TRBV7-9, with TRBD1 as a possible D gene (5 bases). V dropped 1 base and J dropped 0 bases, with 9 bases sitting between them. The CDR3 length is 15 residues. Germline assignment: CDR1 SEHNR and CDR2 FQNEAQ (reference sequence). The CDR3 loop reads CASSLGGGPNYGYTF. CDR3 DNA: TGTGCCAGCAGCTTAGGGGGGGGACCTAACTATGGCTACACCTTC. Supplemented by reference TRBV7-9 and TRBJ1-2, the full variable domain reads DTGVSQNPRHKITKRGQNVTFRCDPISEHNRLYWYRQTLGQGPEFLTYFQNEAQLEKSRLLSDRFSAERPKGSFSTLEIQRTEQGDSAMYLCASSLGGGPNYGYTFGSGTRLTVV.

V usage is TRBV6-1 and J usage is TRBJ1-5; TRBD1 might be the D (5 bases). V gave up 6 bases and J gave up 1 base, with 7 bases separating them. The CDR3 is made up of 13 amino acids. Looked up from germline, CDR1 is MNHNS and CDR2 is SASEGT. CDR3 sequence (DNA): TGTGCCAGCAGCCAGGGAAGCAATCAGCCCCAGCATTTT. Translated, it gives CASSQGSNQPQHF.

CDR3 in amino acids: CASSKSGRGNTEAFF. The CDR3, as DNA: TGTGCCAGTAGTAAGTCGGGACGGGGGAACACTGAAGCTTTCTTT. The chain is built from TRBV19 and TRBJ1-1; the D gene is possibly TRBD1 (5 bases). Trimming removed 4 bases from V and 1 base from J, with 13 bases in between. Germline V gene lookup returns CDR1 LNHDA and CDR2 SQIVND (reference sequence). This CDR3 has 15 amino acids.

This clone has ten or more counts. This rearrangement joins TRBV10-2 to TRBJ2-4; D unclear. V lost 0 bases and J 0 bases, leaving 6 bases between the germline ends. CDR1 and CDR2 from the germline V gene are WSHSY and SAAADI. This CDR3 is built from 15 residues. The DNA for the CDR3 is TGCGCCAGCAGTGAGTCTCATGAAGCCAAAAACATTCAGTACTTC. Its translation is CASSESHEAKNIQYF.

This clone was recorded many times. The chain is built from TRBV3-1 and TRBJ1-4, with 9 nucleotides matching TRBD1. Losses at the gene ends were 2 bases for V and 5 bases for J; bases not matched to a gene: 3. CDR1 is LGHDT and CDR2 is YNNKEL in the germline V gene (reference sequence). This CDR3 contains 15 residues. CDR3 sequence: CASSQMTGGNEKLFF. The CDR3 region has the DNA TGTGCCAGCAGCCAAATGACAGGGGGGAATGAAAAACTGTTTTTT.

This clone was seen more than once but under ten times. The V gene is TRBV5-1, the J gene TRBJ2-7; D is tentatively TRBD1 or TRBD2 (6 bases each). Per the germline V gene, CDR1 is SGHRS and CDR2 is YFSETQ. CDR3 size: 14 residues. Trimming pared 4 bases from V and 5 bases from J, leaving 16 bases between. CDR3: CASSGGRVEHEQYF. CDR3 coding DNA: TGCGCCAGCAGCGGGGGGCGGGTGGAGCACGAGCAGTACTTC.

This clone was detected many times. Here the CDR3 reads CASSRDRPTGELFF. The CDR3 bases are TGTGCCAGCAGTCGGGACAGACCCACCGGGGAGCTGTTTTTT. The J gene is TRBJ2-2, the V gene TRBV6-1; 7 bases align to TRBD1. Germline V gene lookup returns CDR1 MNHNS and CDR2 SASEGT. The length of the CDR3 is 14 residues. Losses at the gene ends were 5 bases for V and 4 bases for J; bases not matched to a gene: 4.

The V gene is TRBV19, the J gene TRBJ2-2; no reliable D call. The germline V gene encodes CDR1 LNHDA and CDR2 SQIVND (reference sequence). This CDR3 is 12 amino acids long. Trimming pared 5 bases from V and 7 bases from J, leaving 8 bases between. CDR3 sequence reads: CASSVGFGELFF. The CDR3, as DNA: TGTGCCAGTAGTGTGGGGTTCGGGGAGCTGTTTTTT.

This clone was seen at least ten times. This chain uses TRBV24-1 with TRBJ1-1; D remains ambiguous. V was trimmed by 8 bases and J by 1 base, leaving 10 bases between them. The CDR3 spans 13 residues. From germline, CDR1 is KGHDR and CDR2 SFDVKD. Here the CDR3 reads CATMSARNTEAFF. The CDR3 DNA reads as TGTGCCACCATGAGTGCGCGGAACACTGAAGCTTTCTTT.

This clone was observed many times. The genes are TRBV3-1 and TRBJ2-2; tentatively, D is TRBD2 (6 bases). The germline CDR1 and CDR2 sequences are LGHDT and YNNKEL (reference sequence). V gave up 4 bases and J gave up 5 bases, with 17 bases separating them. This CDR3 has 16 residues. CDR3 residues: CASSPPWGEKTGELFF. CDR3 nucleotide sequence: TGTGCCAGCAGCCCCCCCTGGGGGGAAAAAACCGGGGAGCTGTTTTTT.

This clone has only a few counts. One junction end does not reproduce the germline sequence, and a read error may be involved. The genes are TRBV7-6 and TRBJ2-6, with D perhaps being TRBD1 or TRBD2 (5 bases each). The germline gives CDR1 SGHVS, CDR2 FNYEAQ. The CDR3 spans 17 residues. The chain's CDR3 is CASSFGTDGSGANFLTF. The CDR3 nucleotides read TGTGCCAGCAGCTTCGGGACGGATGGCTCTGGGGCCAACTTCCTGACTTTC.

Ten or more counts support this clone. The chain carries TRBV6-2 or TRBV6-3 and TRBJ1-5; D might be TRBD1 (5 bases). The CDR3 sequence is 17 residues long. Trimming cost V 5 bases and J 2 bases, with 19 bases left between them. Germline loops: CDR1 MNHEY, CDR2 SVGEGT. CDR3: CASSPAGLRRGNQPQHF. The CDR3 nucleotides read TGTGCCAGCAGTCCGGCAGGGTTGAGACGAGGCAATCAGCCCCAGCATTTT.